A single T cell receptor beta chain is shown here with its context. This sample was included in a study of cytomegalovirus exposure and HLA in healthy donors. Researchers ran the PCR with 60 Vbeta and 13 Jbeta primers. The assay was immunoSEQ multiplex PCR, and TCRdb's table has in-frame clones only and misses some. In the table there are 110,000 or so clones, approximately 67% of which are singletons. CDR1 is MNHNS and CDR2 is SASEGT in the germline V gene. CDR3 length equals 13 residues. V was pared by 4 bases and J by 1 base, with 8 bases between. V is TRBV6-1 and J is TRBJ2-7; D is perhaps TRBD1 (6 bases). The sequencing sample was made of PBMCs. The source is a man aged 18-30 years in good health and CMV-seropositive. The CDR3 here is CASSVQGSYEQYF. CDR3 bases: TGTGCCAGCAGTGTACAGGGTTCCTACGAGCAGTACTTC.